A selection of T cell receptor beta chains follows, all from one sample in a study of regulatory T cells in long-lasting Graves disease. TCRdb re-analysed the multiplex PCR reads in MiXCR, keeping a single row per CDR3 protein. The table includes under 350,000 distinct CDR3 sequences, around 23% detected once. The sample consisted of peripheral blood mononuclear cells (PBMCs), taken when the disease was refractory, from a patient treated with antithyroid drugs. The receptor set was obtained from a female donor with Graves disease. Both conserved end residues are part of each CDR3. The order of the fields is D gene, J gene, clone size, V gene, CDR3 protein, CDR3 DNA. D genes are given only for firm matches. Clone size is shown for a subset of rows, as once, few, many or a class of expanded clone.

d_call: NA; j_call: TRBJ2-5; clone_size: many; v_call: TRBV28; cdr3_aa: CASRAGEETQYF; cdr3_nt: TGTGCCAGCAGGGCCGGAGAAGAGACCCAGTACTTC
d_call: NA; j_call: TRBJ1-1; clone_size: few; v_call: TRBV29-1; cdr3_aa: CSVGRGGANTEAFF; cdr3_nt: TGCAGCGTTGGCCGGGGGGGAGCGAACACTGAAGCTTTCTTT
d_call: TRBD1; j_call: TRBJ2-7; clone_size: once; v_call: TRBV20-1; cdr3_aa: CSAGQGLREQYF; cdr3_nt: TGCAGTGCCGGACAGGGGTTGCGGGAGCAGTACTTC
d_call: NA; j_call: TRBJ2-5; clone_size: many; v_call: TRBV20-1; cdr3_aa: CSARDNAGYGETQYF; cdr3_nt: TGCAGTGCTAGAGATAACGCAGGGTACGGCGAGACCCAGTACTTC
d_call: NA; j_call: TRBJ2-5; clone_size: many; v_call: TRBV7-8; cdr3_aa: CASTRTVETQYF; cdr3_nt: TGTGCCAGCACCCGGACTGTAGAGACCCAGTACTTC
d_call: NA; j_call: TRBJ2-7; clone_size: many; v_call: TRBV6-1; cdr3_aa: CASSNSGTYEQYF; cdr3_nt: TGTGCCAGCAGTAATAGCGGAACCTACGAGCAGTACTTC
d_call: TRBD2; j_call: TRBJ2-3; clone_size: NA; v_call: TRBV12-3/TRBV12-4; cdr3_aa: CASSSGRAGWTDTQYF; cdr3_nt: TGTGCCAGCAGTTCCGGGAGGGCCGGATGGACAGATACGCAGTATTTT
d_call: NA; j_call: TRBJ2-2; clone_size: few; v_call: TRBV20-1; cdr3_aa: CSARDWDTTGELFF; cdr3_nt: TGCAGTGCTAGAGATTGGGACACCACGGGGGAGCTGTTTTTT
d_call: NA; j_call: TRBJ1-1; clone_size: NA; v_call: TRBV27; cdr3_aa: CASSYGGGGSTEAFF; cdr3_nt: TGTGCCAGCAGTTACGGGGGGGGCGGGAGCACTGAAGCTTTCTTT
d_call: TRBD2; j_call: TRBJ2-7; clone_size: NA; v_call: TRBV5-1; cdr3_aa: CASSPYLAGVGYEQYF; cdr3_nt: TGCGCCAGCAGCCCCTATTTAGCGGGAGTAGGCTACGAGCAGTACTTC
d_call: NA; j_call: TRBJ2-2; clone_size: NA; v_call: TRBV10-3; cdr3_aa: CAISEAGVGTGELFF; cdr3_nt: TGTGCCATCAGTGAGGCCGGAGTGGGAACCGGGGAGCTGTTTTTT
d_call: NA; j_call: TRBJ2-7; clone_size: many; v_call: TRBV6-1; cdr3_aa: CASSPGTDSYEQYF; cdr3_nt: TGTGCCAGCAGCCCCGGGACGGATTCCTACGAGCAGTACTTC
d_call: NA; j_call: TRBJ2-7; clone_size: NA; v_call: TRBV7-9; cdr3_aa: CASSLEERAYEQYF; cdr3_nt: TGTGCCAGCAGCTTAGAGGAGAGAGCCTACGAGCAGTACTTC
d_call: TRBD2; j_call: TRBJ2-2; clone_size: NA; v_call: TRBV20-1; cdr3_aa: CSARAGAGGPPDTGELFF; cdr3_nt: TGCAGTGCTAGAGCGGGAGCGGGAGGCCCTCCGGACACCGGGGAGCTGTTTTTT
d_call: NA; j_call: TRBJ2-7; clone_size: NA; v_call: TRBV9; cdr3_aa: CASSPRTGNSYEQYF; cdr3_nt: TGTGCCAGCTCACCCAGAACAGGGAACTCCTACGAGCAGTACTTC
d_call: TRBD1; j_call: TRBJ1-1; clone_size: few; v_call: TRBV5-1; cdr3_aa: CASSKGQTLEAFF; cdr3_nt: TGCGCCAGCAGCAAGGGACAGACCTTAGAAGCTTTCTTT
d_call: NA; j_call: TRBJ1-1; clone_size: NA; v_call: TRBV9; cdr3_aa: CASSVAMNTEAFF; cdr3_nt: TGTGCCAGCAGCGTAGCTATGAACACTGAAGCTTTCTTT
d_call: TRBD2; j_call: TRBJ2-7; clone_size: NA; v_call: TRBV20-1; cdr3_aa: CSARGPAGDHEQYF; cdr3_nt: TGCAGTGCTAGAGGGCCAGCGGGAGATCACGAGCAGTACTTC
d_call: NA; j_call: TRBJ2-5; clone_size: few; v_call: TRBV30; cdr3_aa: CAWSTPGPLGETQYF; cdr3_nt: TGTGCCTGGAGTACCCCGGGACCCCTGGGAGAGACCCAGTACTTC
d_call: TRBD1; j_call: TRBJ2-7; clone_size: NA; v_call: TRBV20-1; cdr3_aa: CSARDWDRASYEQYF; cdr3_nt: TGCAGTGCTAGAGATTGGGACAGGGCCTCCTACGAGCAGTACTTC
d_call: TRBD1; j_call: TRBJ2-1; clone_size: few; v_call: TRBV7-9; cdr3_aa: CASSPKGQTGEQFF; cdr3_nt: TGTGCCAGCAGCCCCAAGGGACAGACGGGTGAGCAGTTCTTC
d_call: NA; j_call: TRBJ2-7; clone_size: many; v_call: TRBV20-1; cdr3_aa: CSARDKTRASDNYEQYF; cdr3_nt: TGCAGTGCTAGAGATAAGACTCGGGCGTCGGATAACTACGAGCAGTACTTC
d_call: TRBD1; j_call: TRBJ1-6; clone_size: many; v_call: TRBV13; cdr3_aa: CASSPRTGVNSPLHF; cdr3_nt: TGTGCCAGCAGCCCCCGGACAGGGGTCAATTCACCCCTCCACTTT
d_call: TRBD2; j_call: TRBJ2-1; clone_size: few; v_call: TRBV10-3; cdr3_aa: CAISGLAGVDEQFF; cdr3_nt: TGTGCCATCAGTGGACTAGCGGGAGTCGATGAGCAGTTCTTC
d_call: TRBD2; j_call: TRBJ2-5; clone_size: few; v_call: TRBV6-2/TRBV6-3; cdr3_aa: CASSYLSGIETQYF; cdr3_nt: TGTGCCAGCAGTTACCTTAGCGGGATTGAGACCCAGTACTTC
d_call: NA; j_call: TRBJ2-6; clone_size: many; v_call: TRBV6-1; cdr3_aa: CASRRNSAANVLTF; cdr3_nt: TGTGCCAGCAGGCGAAATAGTGCGGCCAACGTCCTGACTTTC